This T cell receptor (beta chain) was recovered during a study of cytomegalovirus exposure and HLA in healthy donors. Findings and limits, study-wide: Common viral pathogens seemed to be connected with several of the most significant clusters, according to a later analysis.

V was pared by 3 bases and J by 1 base, with 10 bases between. Per germline, CDR1 SEHNR and CDR2 FQNEAQ (reference sequence). This CDR3 has 16 residues. In the PCR, 60 Vbeta and 13 Jbeta primers were used. Libraries were prepared by immunoSEQ multiplex PCR; TCRdb keeps only in-frame clonotypes and omits some of them. The sample contains about 95,000 clones, about two thirds of which appear only once. Worth noting for this clone: Its antigen is not known.

The TCR comes from a woman aged 50 to 65 in good health and CMV-seropositive. Sequencing was performed on PBMCs. The chain links TRBV7-9 to TRBJ2-6; D remains ambiguous. The CDR3 sequence is CASSFTLASGANVLTF. The CDR3 region has the DNA TGTGCCAGCAGCTTTACCTTAGCTTCTGGGGCCAACGTCCTGACTTTC.